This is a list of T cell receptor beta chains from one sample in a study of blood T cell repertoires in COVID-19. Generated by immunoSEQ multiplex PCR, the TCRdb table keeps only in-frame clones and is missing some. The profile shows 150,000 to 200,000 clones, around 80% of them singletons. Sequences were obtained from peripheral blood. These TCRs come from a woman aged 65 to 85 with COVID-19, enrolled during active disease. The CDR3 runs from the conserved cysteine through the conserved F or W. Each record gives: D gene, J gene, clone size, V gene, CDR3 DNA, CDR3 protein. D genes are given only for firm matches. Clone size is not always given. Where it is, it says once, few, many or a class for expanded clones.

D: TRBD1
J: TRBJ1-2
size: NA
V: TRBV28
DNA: TGTGCCAGCAGTAGCTTACAGGGGGGACATGGCTACACCTTC
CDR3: CASSSLQGGHGYTF

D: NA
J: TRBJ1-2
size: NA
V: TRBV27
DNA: TGTGCCAGCAGTCTAGGGACACCCGGGGCTAACTATGGCTACACCTTC
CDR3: CASSLGTPGANYGYTF

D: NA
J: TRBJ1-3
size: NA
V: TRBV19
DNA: TGTGCCAGTAGTATAGCAGGGTCGGCTTCGGAAAACACCATATATTTT
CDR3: CASSIAGSASENTIYF

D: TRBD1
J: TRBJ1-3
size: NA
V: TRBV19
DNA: TGTGCCACTGACAGGGGAGGGCTCGGAAACACCATATATTTT
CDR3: CATDRGGLGNTIYF

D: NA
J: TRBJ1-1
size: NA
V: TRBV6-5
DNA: TGTGCCAGCAGAAAGACAATGACAGGTAGAGCTTTCTTT
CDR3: CASRKTMTGRAFF

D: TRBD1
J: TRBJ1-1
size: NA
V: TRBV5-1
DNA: TGCGCCAGCAGCTTGTCGTTTGGCACAGGGGGGTGGTACACTGAAGCTTTCTTT
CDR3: CASSLSFGTGGWYTEAFF

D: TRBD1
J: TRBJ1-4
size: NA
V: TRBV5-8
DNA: TGTGCCAGCAGCTTGGATCAGGGGGCGCGTGGTGAAAAACTGTTTTTT
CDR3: CASSLDQGARGEKLFF

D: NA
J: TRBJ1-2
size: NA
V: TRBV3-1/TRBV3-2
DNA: TGTGCCAGCAGCCAAGTTATTGTGGAGGCAAGTGGCGGCTACACCTTC
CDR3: CASSQVIVEASGGYTF

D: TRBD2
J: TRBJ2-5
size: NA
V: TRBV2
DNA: TGTGCCAGCAGTGTAGCGGGAGGGACCGGTAAAGAGACCCAGTACTTC
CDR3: CASSVAGGTGKETQYF

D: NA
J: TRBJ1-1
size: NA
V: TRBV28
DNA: TGTGCCAGCCGACAAATCATGAACACTGAAGCTTTCTTT
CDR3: CASRQIMNTEAFF

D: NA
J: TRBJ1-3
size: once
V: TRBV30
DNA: TGTGCCTGGAGTCCTAGGGGGTACACCATATATTTT
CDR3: CAWSPRGYTIYF

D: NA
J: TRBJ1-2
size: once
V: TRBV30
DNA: TGTGCCTGGAGTCGACCCGGGGCTAACTATGGCTACACCTTC
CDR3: CAWSRPGANYGYTF

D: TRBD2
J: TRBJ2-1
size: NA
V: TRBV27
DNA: TGTGCCAGCAGTTTTAAACAAGCGGGAGGGAACTACAATGAGCAGTTCTTC
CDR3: CASSFKQAGGNYNEQFF

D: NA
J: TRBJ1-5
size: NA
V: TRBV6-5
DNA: TGTGCCAGCAGCTATAGGGAGCGCAATCAGCCCCAGCATTTT
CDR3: CASSYRERNQPQHF

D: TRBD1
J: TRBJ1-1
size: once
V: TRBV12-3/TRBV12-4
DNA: TGTGCCAGCAGTTTGGGACAGGGCACTGAAGCTTTCTTT
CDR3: CASSLGQGTEAFF

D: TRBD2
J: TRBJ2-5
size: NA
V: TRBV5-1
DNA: TGCGCCAGCAGCCGGACTAGCGGGAGCCTGGAGACCCAGTACTTC
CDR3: CASSRTSGSLETQYF

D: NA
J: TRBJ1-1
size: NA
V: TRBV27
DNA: TGTGCCAGCAGTTTAGGCCTTGAAGCTTTCTTT
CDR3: CASSLGLEAFF

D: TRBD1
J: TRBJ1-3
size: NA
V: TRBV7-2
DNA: TGTGCCAGCAGGCAAACAGGGGCTGGAAACACCATATATTTT
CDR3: CASRQTGAGNTIYF

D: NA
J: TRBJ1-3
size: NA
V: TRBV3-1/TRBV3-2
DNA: TGTGCCAGCAGTCTACCGGGAATAACGGACACCATATATTTT
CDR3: CASSLPGITDTIYF

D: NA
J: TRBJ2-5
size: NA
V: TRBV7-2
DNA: TGTGCCAGCAGCCGGGCCGGGGGTTTGGAAGAGACCCAGTACTTC
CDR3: CASSRAGGLEETQYF

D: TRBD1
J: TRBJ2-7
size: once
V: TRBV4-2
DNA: TGTGCCAGCAGCAAGACAGGGGTCCAAACCTACGAGCAGTACTTC
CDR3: CASSKTGVQTYEQYF

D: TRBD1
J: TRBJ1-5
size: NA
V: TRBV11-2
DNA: TGTGCCAGCAGCCCAACCCACAGGGGAAGCAATCAGCCCCAGCATTTT
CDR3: CASSPTHRGSNQPQHF

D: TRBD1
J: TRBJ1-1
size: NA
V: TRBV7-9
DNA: TGTGCCAGCAGCTTCCGGGACAGGGGTGATGCTGAAGCTTTCTTT
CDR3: CASSFRDRGDAEAFF

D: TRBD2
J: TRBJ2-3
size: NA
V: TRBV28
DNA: TGTGCCAGCAGTTCCCCGGGACTAGCGGGGGGTGATACGCAGTATTTT
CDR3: CASSSPGLAGGDTQYF

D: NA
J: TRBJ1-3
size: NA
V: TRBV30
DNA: TGTGCCGGCTTAACGGGGGGAGGAAACACCATATATTTT
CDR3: CAGLTGGGNTIYF

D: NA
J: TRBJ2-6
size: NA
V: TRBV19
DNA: TGTGCCAGTAGTATCCAGGGGACTGGGGCCAACGTCCTGACTTTC
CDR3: CASSIQGTGANVLTF

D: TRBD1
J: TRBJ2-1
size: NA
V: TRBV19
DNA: TGTGCCAGTAGTATAGGAGGGGGCCCCGGCTCCTACAATGAGCAGTTCTTC
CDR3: CASSIGGGPGSYNEQFF

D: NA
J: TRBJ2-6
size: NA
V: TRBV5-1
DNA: TGCGCCAGCAGCGTAGGACTCCTCTCTGGGGCCAACGTCCTGACTTTC
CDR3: CASSVGLLSGANVLTF

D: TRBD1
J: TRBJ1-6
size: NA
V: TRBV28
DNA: TGTGCCAGCAGTTTTGGACAGGAAACATCACCCCTCCACTTT
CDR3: CASSFGQETSPLHF

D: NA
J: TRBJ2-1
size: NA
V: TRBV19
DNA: TGTGCCAGTAGTATAATCTGGGCTAAAGTTCTGAATGAGCAGTTCTTC
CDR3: CASSIIWAKVLNEQFF

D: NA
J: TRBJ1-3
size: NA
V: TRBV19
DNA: TGTGCCAGTAGTCTCCAGGGGAAAAACACCATATATTTT
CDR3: CASSLQGKNTIYF

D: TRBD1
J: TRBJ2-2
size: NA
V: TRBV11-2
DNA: TGTGCCAGCAGCTTAGATAGGCCAGGGACAGGGGGCTCCGGGGAGCTGTTTTTT
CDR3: CASSLDRPGTGGSGELFF

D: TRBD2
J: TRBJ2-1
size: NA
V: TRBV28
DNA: TGTGCCAGCAGTTTAACGAGCGGGAATCACTACAATGAGCAGTTCTTC
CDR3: CASSLTSGNHYNEQFF

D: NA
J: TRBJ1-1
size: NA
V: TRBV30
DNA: TGTGCCTGGAGTGTAGACAAAAACACTGAAGCTTTCTTT
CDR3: CAWSVDKNTEAFF

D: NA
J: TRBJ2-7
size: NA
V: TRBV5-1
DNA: TGCGCCAGCAGCTTTTCTTCTGCGTACGAGCAGTACTTC
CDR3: CASSFSSAYEQYF

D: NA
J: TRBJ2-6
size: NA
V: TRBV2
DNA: TGTGCCAGCAGTGACGGGGGGCCTGGGGCCAACGTCCTGACTTTC
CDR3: CASSDGGPGANVLTF

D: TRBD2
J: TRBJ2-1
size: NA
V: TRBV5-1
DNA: TGCGCCAGCAGCTTGGCCGAGCGGGGAGGTGAGCAGTTCTTC
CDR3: CASSLAERGGEQFF

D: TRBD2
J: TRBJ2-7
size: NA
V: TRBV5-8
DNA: TGTGCCAGCAGCTATTCGGGGGGTTACGAGCAGTACTTC
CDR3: CASSYSGGYEQYF

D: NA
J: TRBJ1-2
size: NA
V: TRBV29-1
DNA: TGCAGCGTTGAAGTTGGAGGGGAAGGCTACACCTTC
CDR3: CSVEVGGEGYTF

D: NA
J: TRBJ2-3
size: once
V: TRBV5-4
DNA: TGTGCCAGCAGCTTGGTCGGGAAGACTAGCACAGATACGCAGTATTTT
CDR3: CASSLVGKTSTDTQYF

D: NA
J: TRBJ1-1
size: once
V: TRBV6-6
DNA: TGTGCCACACGAACCCTTATCGGCACTGAAGCTTTCTTT
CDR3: CATRTLIGTEAFF

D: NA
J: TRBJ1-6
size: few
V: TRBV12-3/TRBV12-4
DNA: TGTGCCAGCAGTTTTCAGGGCGGCTCACCCCTCCACTTT
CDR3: CASSFQGGSPLHF

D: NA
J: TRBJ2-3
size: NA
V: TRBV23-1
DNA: TGCGCCAGCAGTCATGTAGCGGAAAGCACAGATACGCAGTATTTT
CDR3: CASSHVAESTDTQYF

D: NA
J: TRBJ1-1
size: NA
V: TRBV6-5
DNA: TGTGCCAGCATTAACAGACCCATGAACACTGAAGCTTTCTTT
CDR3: CASINRPMNTEAFF

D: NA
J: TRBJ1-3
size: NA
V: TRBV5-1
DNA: TGCGCCAGCAGCTTTGACATTGGCGGAAACACCATATATTTT
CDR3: CASSFDIGGNTIYF

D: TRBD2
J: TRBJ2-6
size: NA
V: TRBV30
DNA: TGTGCCTGGAGTACCGGGACTAGCGGGCGGGCCTCTGGGGCCAACGTCCTGACTTTC
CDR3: CAWSTGTSGRASGANVLTF

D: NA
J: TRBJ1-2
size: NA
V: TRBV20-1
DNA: TGCAGGGGGGCCTCAACGGTCGGCTACACCTTC
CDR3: CRGASTVGYTF

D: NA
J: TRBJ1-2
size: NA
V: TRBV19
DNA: TGTGCCAGTAGTATTTGGTCCCCCGGGAGTGGCTACACCTTC
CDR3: CASSIWSPGSGYTF